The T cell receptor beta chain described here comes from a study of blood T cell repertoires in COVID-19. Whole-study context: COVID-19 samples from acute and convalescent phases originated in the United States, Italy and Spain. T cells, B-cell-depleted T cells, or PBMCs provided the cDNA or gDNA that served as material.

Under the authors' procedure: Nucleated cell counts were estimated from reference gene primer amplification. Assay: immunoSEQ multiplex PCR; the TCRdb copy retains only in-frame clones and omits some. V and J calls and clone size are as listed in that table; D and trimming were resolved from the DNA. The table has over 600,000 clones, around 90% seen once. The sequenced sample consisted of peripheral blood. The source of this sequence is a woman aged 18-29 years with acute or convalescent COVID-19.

The CDR3 reads CASTTAYNEQFF. The CDR3 nucleotides read TGTGCCAGCACGACAGCCTACAATGAGCAGTTCTTC. The chain is built from TRBV2 and TRBJ2-1, with a weak D call TRBD1 (5 bases). This CDR3 has 12 residues. V was trimmed by 7 bases and J by 2 bases, leaving 6 bases between them. CDR1 SNHLY and CDR2 FYNNEI come from the germline V gene.